This entry features one T cell receptor (beta chain) sequence. What it recognizes is unknown. The data are from a study of shared clonotypes between healthy human individuals. Study information: A donor's plate count was three for CD4 naive and three for CD4 memory; CD8 naive had two and CD8 memory one. General observations from the study: The four-donor shared clonotypes exceeded non-shared clonotypes in generation probability, with non-shared ones scoring lower.

This CDR3 contains 14 residues. In germline, CDR1 is SGDLS, CDR2 YYNGEE. V was pared by 2 bases and J by 7 bases, with 2 bases of the junction left unmatched. The repertoire was sequenced with immunoSEQ multiplex PCR; TCRdb's copy has only in-frame clones and lacks some. The profile shows about 2 million clones, roughly 94% of them singletons. The receptor's source is a man in his late teens or twenties in good health. The J gene is TRBJ1-6, the V gene TRBV9; 8 bases are a match to TRBD1. What was sequenced was naive CD4+ T cells sorted from blood. The subset was: CD45RA+ positively selected. The CDR3 DNA reads as TGTGCCAGCAGCGTGACAGGGGTGAATTCACCCCTCCACTTT. Its translation is CASSVTGVNSPLHF.